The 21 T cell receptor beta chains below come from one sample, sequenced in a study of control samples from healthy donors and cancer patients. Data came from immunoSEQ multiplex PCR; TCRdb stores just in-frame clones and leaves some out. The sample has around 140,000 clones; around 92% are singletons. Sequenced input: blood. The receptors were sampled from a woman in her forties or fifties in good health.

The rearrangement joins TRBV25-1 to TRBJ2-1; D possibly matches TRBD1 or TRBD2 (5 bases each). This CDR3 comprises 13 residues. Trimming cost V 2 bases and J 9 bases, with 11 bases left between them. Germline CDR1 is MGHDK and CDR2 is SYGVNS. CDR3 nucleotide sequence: TGTGCCAGCAGTGAAATGGGGGTTAGTGAGCAGTTCTTC. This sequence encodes CASSEMGVSEQFF. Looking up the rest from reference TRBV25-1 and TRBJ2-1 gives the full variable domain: EADIYQTPRYLVIGTGKKITLECSQTMGHDKMYWYQQDPGMELHLIHYSYGVNSTEKGDLSSESTVSRIRTEHFPLTLESARPSHTSQYLCASSEMGVSEQFFGPGTRLTVL.

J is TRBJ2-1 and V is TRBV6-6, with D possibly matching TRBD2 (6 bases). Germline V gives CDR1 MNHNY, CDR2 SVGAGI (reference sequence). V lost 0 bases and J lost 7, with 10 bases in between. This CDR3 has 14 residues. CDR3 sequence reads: CASSYSTAGNEQFF. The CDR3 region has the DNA TGTGCCAGCAGTTACTCGACGGCGGGGAATGAGCAGTTCTTC.

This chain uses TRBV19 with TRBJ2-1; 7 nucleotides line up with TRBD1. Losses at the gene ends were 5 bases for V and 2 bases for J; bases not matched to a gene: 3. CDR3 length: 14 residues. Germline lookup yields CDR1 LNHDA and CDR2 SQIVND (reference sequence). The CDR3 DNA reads TGTGCCAGTAGTTTAACAGGGGCCTACAATGAGCAGTTCTTC. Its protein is CASSLTGAYNEQFF.

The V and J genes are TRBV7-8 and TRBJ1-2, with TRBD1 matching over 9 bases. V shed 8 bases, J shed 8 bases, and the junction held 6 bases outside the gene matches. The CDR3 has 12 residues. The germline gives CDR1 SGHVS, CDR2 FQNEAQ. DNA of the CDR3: TGTGCCAGCCGCACAGGGGGCTGGGGCTACACCTTC. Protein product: CASRTGGWGYTF.

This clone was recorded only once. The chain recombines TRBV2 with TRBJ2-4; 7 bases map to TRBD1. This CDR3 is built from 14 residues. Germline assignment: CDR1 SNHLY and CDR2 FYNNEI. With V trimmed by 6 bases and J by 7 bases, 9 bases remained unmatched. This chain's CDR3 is CASRGDRFVNIQYF. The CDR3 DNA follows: TGTGCCAGCAGGGGGGACAGATTCGTGAACATTCAGTACTTC.

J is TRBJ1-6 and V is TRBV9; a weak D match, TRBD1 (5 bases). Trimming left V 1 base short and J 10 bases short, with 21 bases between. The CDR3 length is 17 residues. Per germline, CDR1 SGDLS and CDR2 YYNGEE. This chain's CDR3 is CASSVNFDWQGGSPLHF. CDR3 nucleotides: TGTGCCAGCAGCGTAAACTTTGACTGGCAGGGAGGGTCACCCCTCCACTTT.

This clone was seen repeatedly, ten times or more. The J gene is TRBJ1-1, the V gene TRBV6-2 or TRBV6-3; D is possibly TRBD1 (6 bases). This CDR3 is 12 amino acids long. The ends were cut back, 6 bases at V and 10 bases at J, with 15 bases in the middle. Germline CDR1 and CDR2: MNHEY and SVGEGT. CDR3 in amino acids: CASSQSDSSAFF. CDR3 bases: TGTGCCAGCAGCCAATCGGACAGTTCAGCTTTCTTT.

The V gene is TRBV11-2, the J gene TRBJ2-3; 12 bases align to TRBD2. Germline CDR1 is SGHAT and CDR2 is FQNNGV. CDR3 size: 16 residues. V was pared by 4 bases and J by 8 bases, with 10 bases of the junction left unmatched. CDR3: CASSSRLAGAAATQYF. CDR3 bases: TGTGCCAGCAGCTCACGACTAGCGGGAGCAGCAGCTACGCAGTATTTT.

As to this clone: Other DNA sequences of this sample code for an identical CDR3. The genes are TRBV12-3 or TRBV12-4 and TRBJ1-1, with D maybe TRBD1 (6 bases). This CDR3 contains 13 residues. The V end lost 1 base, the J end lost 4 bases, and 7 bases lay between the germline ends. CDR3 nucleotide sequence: TGTGCCAGCAGTTTAGGAGGGGGCACTGAAGCTTTCTTT. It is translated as CASSLGGGTEAFF.

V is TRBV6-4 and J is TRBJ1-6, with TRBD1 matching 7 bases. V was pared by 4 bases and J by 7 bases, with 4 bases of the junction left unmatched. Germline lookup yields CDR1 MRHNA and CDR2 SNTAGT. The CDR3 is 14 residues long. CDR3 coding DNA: TGTGCCAGCAGTGCGGGGACAGACAATTCACCCCTCCACTTT. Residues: CASSAGTDNSPLHF.

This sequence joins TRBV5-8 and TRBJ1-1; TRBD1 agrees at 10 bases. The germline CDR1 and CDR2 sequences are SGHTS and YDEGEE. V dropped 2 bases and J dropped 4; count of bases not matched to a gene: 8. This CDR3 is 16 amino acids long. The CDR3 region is CASSFVFGTGVTEAFF. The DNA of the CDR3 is TGTGCCAGCAGCTTTGTGTTCGGGACAGGGGTCACTGAAGCTTTCTTT.

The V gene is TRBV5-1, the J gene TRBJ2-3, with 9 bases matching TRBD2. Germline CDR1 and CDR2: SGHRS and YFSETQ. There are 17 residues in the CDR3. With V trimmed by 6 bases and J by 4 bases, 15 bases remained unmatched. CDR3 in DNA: TGCGCCAGCACCTACGGACCTAGCGGGACGGGGCCAGATACGCAGTATTTT. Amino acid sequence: CASTYGPSGTGPDTQYF. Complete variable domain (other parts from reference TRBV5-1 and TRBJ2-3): KAGVTQTPRYLIKTRGQQVTLSCSPISGHRSVSWYQQTPGQGLQFLFEYFSETQRNKGNFPGRFSGRQFSNSRSEMNVSTLELGDSALYLCASTYGPSGTGPDTQYFGPGTRLTVL.

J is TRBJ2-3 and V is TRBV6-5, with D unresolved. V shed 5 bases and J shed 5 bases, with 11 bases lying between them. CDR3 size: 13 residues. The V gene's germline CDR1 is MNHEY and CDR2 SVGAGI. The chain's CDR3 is CASSHRSGDTQYF. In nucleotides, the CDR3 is TGTGCCAGCAGTCACAGATCGGGAGATACGCAGTATTTT.

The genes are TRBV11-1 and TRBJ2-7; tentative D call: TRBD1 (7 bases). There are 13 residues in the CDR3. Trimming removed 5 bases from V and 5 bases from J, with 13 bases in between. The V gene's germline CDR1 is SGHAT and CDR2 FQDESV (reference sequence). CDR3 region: CASSAGQRHEQYF. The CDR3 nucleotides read TGTGCCAGCAGCGCGGGACAGCGACACGAGCAGTACTTC.

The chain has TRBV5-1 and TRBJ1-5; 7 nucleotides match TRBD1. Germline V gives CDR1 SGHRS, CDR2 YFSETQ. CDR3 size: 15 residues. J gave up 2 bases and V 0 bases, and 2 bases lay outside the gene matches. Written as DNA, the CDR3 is TGCGCCAGCAGCTTGGCCGGGACAGGCAATCAGCCCCAGCATTTT. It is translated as CASSLAGTGNQPQHF.

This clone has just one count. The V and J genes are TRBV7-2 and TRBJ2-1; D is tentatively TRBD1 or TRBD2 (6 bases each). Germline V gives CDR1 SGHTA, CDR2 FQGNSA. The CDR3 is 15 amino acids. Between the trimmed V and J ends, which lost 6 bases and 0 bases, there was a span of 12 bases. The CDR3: CASSRGPSSYNEQFF. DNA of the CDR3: TGTGCCAGCAGTCGGGGGCCGAGCTCCTACAATGAGCAGTTCTTC. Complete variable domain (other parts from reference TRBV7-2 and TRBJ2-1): GAGVSQSPSNKVTEKGKDVELRCDPISGHTALYWYRQSLGQGLEFLIYFQGNSAPDKSGLPSDRFSAERTGGSVSTLTIQRTQQEDSAVYLCASSRGPSSYNEQFFGPGTRLTVL.

CDR3 nucleotide sequence: TGTGCCTGGGGAAAAAGGGTGGGGGAAAAACTGTTTTTT. It yields the protein CAWGKRVGEKLFF. The rearrangement uses TRBV30 and TRBJ1-4; D is ambiguous. Germline lookup yields CDR1 GTSNPN and CDR2 SVGIG (reference sequence). V was shortened by 5 bases and J by 8 bases, with 15 bases between the two germline ends. The CDR3 has 13 residues.

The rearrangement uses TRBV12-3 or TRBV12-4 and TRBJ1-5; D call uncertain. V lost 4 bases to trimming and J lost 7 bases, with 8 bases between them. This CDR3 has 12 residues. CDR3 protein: CASSSVGQPQHF. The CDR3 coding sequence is TGTGCCAGCAGTTCCGTGGGACAGCCCCAGCATTTT.

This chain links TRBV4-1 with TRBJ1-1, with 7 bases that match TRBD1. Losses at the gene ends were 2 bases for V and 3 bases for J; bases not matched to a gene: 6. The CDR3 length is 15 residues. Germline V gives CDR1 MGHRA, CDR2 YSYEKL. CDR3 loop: CASSQMTGWDTEAFF. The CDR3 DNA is TGCGCCAGCAGCCAAATGACAGGGTGGGACACTGAAGCTTTCTTT.

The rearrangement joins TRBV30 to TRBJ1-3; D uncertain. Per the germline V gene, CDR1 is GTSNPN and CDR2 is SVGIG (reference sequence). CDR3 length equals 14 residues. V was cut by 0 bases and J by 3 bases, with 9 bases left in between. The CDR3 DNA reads TGTGCCTGGAGTGTACGTGGTGTTGGAAACACCATATATTTT. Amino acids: CAWSVRGVGNTIYF.

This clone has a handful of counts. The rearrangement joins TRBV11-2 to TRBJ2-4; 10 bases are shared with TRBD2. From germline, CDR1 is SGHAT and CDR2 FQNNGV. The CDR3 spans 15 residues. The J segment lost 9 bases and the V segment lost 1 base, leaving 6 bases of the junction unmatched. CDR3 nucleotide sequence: TGTGCCAGCAGCTTAGTTAGGTCTAGCGGGGGCATTCAGTACTTC. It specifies CASSLVRSSGGIQYF.